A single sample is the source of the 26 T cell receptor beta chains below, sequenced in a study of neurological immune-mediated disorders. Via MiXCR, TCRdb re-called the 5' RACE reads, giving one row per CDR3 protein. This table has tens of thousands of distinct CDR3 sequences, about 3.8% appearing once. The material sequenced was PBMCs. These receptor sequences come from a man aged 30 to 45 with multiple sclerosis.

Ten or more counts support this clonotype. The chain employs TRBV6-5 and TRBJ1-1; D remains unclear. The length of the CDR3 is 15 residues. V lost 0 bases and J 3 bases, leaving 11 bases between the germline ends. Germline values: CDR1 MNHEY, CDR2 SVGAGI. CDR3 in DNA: TGTGCCAGCAGTTACTCGAGGGCCGGTGACACTGAAGCTTTCTTT. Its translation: CASSYSRAGDTEAFF.

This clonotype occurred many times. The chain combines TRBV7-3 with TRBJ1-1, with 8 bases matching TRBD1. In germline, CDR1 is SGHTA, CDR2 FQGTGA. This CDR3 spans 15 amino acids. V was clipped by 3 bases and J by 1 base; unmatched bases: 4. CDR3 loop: CASSFAGTGNTEAFF. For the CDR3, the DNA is TGTGCCAGCAGCTTTGCCGGGACAGGGAACACTGAAGCTTTCTTT. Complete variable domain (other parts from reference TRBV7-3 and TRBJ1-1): GAGVSQTPSNKVTEKGKYVELRCDPISGHTALYWYRQSLGQGPEFLIYFQGTGAADDSGLPNDRFFAVRPEGSVSTLKIQRTERGDSAVYLCASSFAGTGNTEAFFGQGTRLTVV.

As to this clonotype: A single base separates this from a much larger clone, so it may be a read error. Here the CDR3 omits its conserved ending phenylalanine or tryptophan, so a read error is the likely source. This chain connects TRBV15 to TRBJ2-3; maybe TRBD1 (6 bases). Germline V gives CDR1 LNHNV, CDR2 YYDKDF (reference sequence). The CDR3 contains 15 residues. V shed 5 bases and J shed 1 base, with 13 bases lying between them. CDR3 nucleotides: TGTGCCACCAGCTCACACAGGGCGGGCACAGATACGCAGTATTTA. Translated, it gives CATSSHRAGTDTQYL.

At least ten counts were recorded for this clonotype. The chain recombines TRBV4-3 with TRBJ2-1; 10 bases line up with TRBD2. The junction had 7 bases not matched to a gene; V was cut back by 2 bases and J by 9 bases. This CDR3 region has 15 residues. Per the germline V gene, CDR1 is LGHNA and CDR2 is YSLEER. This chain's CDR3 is CASSQSGGAGLEQFF. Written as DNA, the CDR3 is TGCGCCAGCAGCCAAAGCGGGGGGGCGGGTCTTGAGCAGTTCTTC.

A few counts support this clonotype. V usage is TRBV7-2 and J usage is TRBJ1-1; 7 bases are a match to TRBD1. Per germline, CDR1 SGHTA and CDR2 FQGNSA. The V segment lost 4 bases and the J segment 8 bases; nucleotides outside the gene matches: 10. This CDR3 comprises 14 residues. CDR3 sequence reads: CASSSWTGASEAFF. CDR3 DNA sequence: TGTGCCAGCAGCTCGTGGACAGGAGCTTCGGAAGCTTTCTTT.

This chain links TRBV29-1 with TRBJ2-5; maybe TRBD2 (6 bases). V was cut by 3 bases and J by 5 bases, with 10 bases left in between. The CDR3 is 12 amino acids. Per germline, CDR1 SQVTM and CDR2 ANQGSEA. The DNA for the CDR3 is TGCAGCGTTGATCCGGGGGTTGAGACCCAGTACTTC. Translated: CSVDPGVETQYF.

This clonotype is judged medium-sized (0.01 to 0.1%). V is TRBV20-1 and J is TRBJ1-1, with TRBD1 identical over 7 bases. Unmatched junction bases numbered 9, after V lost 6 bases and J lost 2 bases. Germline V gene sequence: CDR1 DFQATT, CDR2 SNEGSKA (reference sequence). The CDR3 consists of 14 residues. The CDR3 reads CSAEQGTLNTEAFF. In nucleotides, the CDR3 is TGCAGTGCCGAACAGGGGACCCTCAACACTGAAGCTTTCTTT.

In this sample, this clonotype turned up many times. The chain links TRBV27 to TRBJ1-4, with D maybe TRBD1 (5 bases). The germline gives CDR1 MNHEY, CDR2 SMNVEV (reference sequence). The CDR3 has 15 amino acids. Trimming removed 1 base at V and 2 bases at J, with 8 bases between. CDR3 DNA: TGTGCCAGCAGTTTATGGCCAGGGACTAATGAAAAACTGTTTTTT. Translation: CASSLWPGTNEKLFF.

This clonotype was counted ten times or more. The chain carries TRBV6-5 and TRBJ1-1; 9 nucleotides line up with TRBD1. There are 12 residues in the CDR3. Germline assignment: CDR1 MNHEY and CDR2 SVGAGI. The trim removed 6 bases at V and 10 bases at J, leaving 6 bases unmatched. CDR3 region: CASRRTGERAFF. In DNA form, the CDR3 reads TGTGCCAGCAGACGGACAGGGGAGAGAGCTTTCTTT.

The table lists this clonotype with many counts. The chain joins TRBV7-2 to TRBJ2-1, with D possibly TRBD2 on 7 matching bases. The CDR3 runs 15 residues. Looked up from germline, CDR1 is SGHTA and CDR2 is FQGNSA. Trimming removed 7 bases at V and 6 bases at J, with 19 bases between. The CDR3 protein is CASTPVGGHSNEQFF. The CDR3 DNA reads TGTGCCAGCACCCCGGTGGGGGGGCACAGCAATGAGCAGTTCTTC.

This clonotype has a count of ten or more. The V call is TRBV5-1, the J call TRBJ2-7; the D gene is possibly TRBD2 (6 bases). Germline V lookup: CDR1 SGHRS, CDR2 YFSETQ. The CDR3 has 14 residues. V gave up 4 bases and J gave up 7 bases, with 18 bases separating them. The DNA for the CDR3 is TGCGCCAGCAGCCCGGACGCGGGATCGGGTGAGCAGTACTTC. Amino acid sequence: CASSPDAGSGEQYF.

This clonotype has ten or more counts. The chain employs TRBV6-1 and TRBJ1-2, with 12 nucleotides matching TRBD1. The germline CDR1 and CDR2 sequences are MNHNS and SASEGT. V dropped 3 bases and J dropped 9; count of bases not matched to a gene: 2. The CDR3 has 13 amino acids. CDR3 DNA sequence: TGTGCCAGCAGTGAGGGGACAGGGGGCCGCTACACCTTC. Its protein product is CASSEGTGGRYTF.

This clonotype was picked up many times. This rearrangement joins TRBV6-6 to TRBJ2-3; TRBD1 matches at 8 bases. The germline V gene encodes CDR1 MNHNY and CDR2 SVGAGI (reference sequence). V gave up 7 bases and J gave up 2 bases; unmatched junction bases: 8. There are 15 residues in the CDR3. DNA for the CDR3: TGTGCCAGCACCCTACAGGGGGTTTCCACAGATACGCAGTATTTT. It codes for CASTLQGVSTDTQYF.

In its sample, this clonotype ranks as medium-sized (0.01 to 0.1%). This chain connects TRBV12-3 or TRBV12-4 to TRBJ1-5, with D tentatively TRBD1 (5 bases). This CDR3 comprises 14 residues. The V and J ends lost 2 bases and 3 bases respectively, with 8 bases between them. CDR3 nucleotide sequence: TGTGCCAGCAGTTTACAAGGGGACAATCAGCCCCAGCATTTT. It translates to CASSLQGDNQPQHF.

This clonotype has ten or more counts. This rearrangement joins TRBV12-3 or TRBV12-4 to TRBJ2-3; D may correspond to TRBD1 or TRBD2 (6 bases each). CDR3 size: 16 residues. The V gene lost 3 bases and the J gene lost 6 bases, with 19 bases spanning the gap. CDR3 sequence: CASSFFASGARDTQYF. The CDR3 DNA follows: TGTGCCAGCAGTTTTTTTGCGTCGGGGGCTCGGGATACGCAGTATTTT.

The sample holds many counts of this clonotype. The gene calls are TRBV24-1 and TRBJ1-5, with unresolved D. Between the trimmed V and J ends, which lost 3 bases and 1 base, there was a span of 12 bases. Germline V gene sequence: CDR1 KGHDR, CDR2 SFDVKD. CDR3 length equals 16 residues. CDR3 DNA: TGTGCCACCAGTGATGCGGGGTCTTGGAGCAATCAGCCCCAGCATTTT. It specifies CATSDAGSWSNQPQHF.

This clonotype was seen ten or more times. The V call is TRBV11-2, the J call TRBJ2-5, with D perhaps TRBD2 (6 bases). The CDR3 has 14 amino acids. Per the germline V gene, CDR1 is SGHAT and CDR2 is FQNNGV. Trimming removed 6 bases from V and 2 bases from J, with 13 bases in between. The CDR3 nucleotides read TGTGCCAGCAGTACCCGGGACTTACAAGAGACCCAGTACTTC. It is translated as CASSTRDLQETQYF.

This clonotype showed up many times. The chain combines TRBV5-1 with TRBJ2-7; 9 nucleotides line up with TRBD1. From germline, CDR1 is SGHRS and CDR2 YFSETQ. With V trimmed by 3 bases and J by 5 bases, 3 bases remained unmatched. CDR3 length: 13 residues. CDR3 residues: CASSWRTGDEQYF. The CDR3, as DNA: TGCGCCAGCAGCTGGAGGACAGGGGACGAGCAGTACTTC. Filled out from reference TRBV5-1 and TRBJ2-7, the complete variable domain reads KAGVTQTPRYLIKTRGQQVTLSCSPISGHRSVSWYQQTPGQGLQFLFEYFSETQRNKGNFPGRFSGRQFSNSRSEMNVSTLELGDSALYLCASSWRTGDEQYFGPGTRLTVT.

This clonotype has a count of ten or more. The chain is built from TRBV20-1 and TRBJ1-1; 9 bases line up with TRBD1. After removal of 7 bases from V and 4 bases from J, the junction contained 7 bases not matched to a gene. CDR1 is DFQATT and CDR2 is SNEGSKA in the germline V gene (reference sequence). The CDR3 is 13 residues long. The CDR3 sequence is CSVAQGASTEAFF. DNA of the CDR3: TGCAGTGTCGCACAGGGGGCAAGCACTGAAGCTTTCTTT.

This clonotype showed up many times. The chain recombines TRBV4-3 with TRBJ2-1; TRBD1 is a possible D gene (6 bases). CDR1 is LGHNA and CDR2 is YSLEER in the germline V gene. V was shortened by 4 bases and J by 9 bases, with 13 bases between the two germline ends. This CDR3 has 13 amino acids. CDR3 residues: CASSLSRGSEQFF. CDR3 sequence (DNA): TGCGCCAGCAGCCTTTCCAGGGGTAGTGAGCAGTTCTTC.

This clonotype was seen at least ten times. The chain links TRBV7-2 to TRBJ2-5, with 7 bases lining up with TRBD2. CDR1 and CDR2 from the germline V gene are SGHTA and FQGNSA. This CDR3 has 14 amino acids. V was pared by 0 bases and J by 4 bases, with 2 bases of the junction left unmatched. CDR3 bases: TGTGCCAGCAGCTTAGCGGGGGAGGGAGAGACCCAGTACTTC. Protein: CASSLAGEGETQYF.

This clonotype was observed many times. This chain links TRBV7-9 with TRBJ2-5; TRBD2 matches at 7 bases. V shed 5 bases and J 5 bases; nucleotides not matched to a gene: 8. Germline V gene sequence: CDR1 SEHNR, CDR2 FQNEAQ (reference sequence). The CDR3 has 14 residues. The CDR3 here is CASSPSGSGETQYF. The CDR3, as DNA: TGTGCCAGCAGCCCTAGCGGATCAGGGGAGACCCAGTACTTC.

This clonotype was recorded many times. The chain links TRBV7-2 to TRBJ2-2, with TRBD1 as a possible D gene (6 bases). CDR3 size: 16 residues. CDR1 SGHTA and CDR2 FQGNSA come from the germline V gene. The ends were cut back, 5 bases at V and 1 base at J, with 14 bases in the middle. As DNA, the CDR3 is TGTGCCAGCAGCCCTAACAGGGACGAGAACACCGGGGAGCTGTTTTTT. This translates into CASSPNRDENTGELFF.

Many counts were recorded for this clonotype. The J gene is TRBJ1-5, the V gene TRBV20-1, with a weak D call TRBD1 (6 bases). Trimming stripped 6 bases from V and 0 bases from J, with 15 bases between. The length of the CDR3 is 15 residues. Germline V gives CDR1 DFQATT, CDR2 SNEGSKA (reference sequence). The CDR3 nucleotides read TGCAGTGCGCGACCGACAGGAAATAGCAATCAGCCCCAGCATTTT. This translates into CSARPTGNSNQPQHF.

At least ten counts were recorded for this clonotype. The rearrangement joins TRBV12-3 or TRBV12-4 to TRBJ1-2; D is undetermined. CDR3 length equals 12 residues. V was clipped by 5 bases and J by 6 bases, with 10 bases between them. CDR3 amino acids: CASSLLGNGYTF. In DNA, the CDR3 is TGTGCCAGCAGTCTCCTTGGGAATGGCTACACCTTC.

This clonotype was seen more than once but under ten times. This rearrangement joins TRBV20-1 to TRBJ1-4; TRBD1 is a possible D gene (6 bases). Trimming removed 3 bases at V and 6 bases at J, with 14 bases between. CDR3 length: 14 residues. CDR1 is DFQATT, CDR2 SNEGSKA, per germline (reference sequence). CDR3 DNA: TGCAGTGCTAGCCCCCAGGGGTCATATGAAAAACTGTTTTTT. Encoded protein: CSASPQGSYEKLFF.